A single sample gave rise to the 13 T cell receptor beta chains below, sequenced in a study of blood T cell repertoires in COVID-19. Method: immunoSEQ multiplex PCR; TCRdb's copy keeps in-frame clones and lacks some. The data contain around 95,000 clones, approximately 90% of them singletons. The source material was peripheral blood. Receptors originate from a man over 45 with acute or convalescent COVID-19.

The chain is built from TRBV30 and TRBJ2-5, with D perhaps matching TRBD1 (5 bases). V lost 6 bases and J 6 bases, leaving 20 bases between the germline ends. CDR1 and CDR2 from the germline V gene are GTSNPN and SVGIG (reference sequence). The CDR3 covers 14 residues. The CDR3 DNA is TGTGCCTGCCTGGACGGGCAGGGTGGGAAGACCCAGTACTTC. Protein: CACLDGQGGKTQYF.

The rearrangement links TRBV9 to TRBJ2-7, with a weak D call TRBD2 (5 bases). Germline lookup yields CDR1 SGDLS and CDR2 YYNGEE. V was cut by 0 bases and J by 6 bases, with 10 bases left in between. The CDR3 loop spans 13 amino acids. The DNA for the CDR3 is TGTGCCAGCAGCGTAGATCGGGGATCCGAGCAGTACTTC. It is translated as CASSVDRGSEQYF.

This clone was counted only a few times. The rearrangement links TRBV4-1 to TRBJ1-6, with no clear D. Germline lookup yields CDR1 MGHRA and CDR2 YSYEKL. The CDR3 has 22 amino acids. The V end lost 3 bases, the J end lost 6 bases, and 33 bases lay between the germline ends. DNA of the CDR3: TGCGCCAGCAGCCACATCCCAAAAACCTTCCCTGGCCCTGCAAGCGGTAATTCACCCCTCCACTTT. This gives the protein CASSHIPKTFPGPASGNSPLHF.

The V call is TRBV5-4, the J call TRBJ1-1, with 10 bases matching TRBD1. The CDR3 contains 15 residues. CDR1 and CDR2 from the germline V gene are SGHNT and YYREEE (reference sequence). J lost 1 base, V lost 4 bases, and 4 bases had no gene match. DNA for the CDR3: TGTGCCAGCAGCCGGGACAGGGGTCAGAACACTGAAGCTTTCTTT. It specifies CASSRDRGQNTEAFF.

This sequence joins TRBV4-3 and TRBJ1-2; 7 bases map to TRBD1. The CDR3 is 16 amino acids. From germline, CDR1 is LGHNA and CDR2 YSLEER. V shed 0 bases, J shed 4 bases, and the junction held 8 bases outside the gene matches. The CDR3 DNA reads as TGCGCCAGCAGCCAAGATCCCTCGACAGGGCTCTATGGCTACACCTTC. Translation: CASSQDPSTGLYGYTF.

V is TRBV18 and J is TRBJ1-2; TRBD1 matches 7 bases. CDR1 and CDR2 from the germline V gene are KGHSH and LQKENI. The junction had 4 bases not matched to a gene; V was cut back by 2 bases and J by 4 bases. The length of the CDR3 is 14 residues. DNA for the CDR3: TGTGCCAGCTCACCATTCGGACAGGTCTATGGCTACACCTTC. It encodes CASSPFGQVYGYTF.

The J gene is TRBJ2-7, the V gene TRBV28; TRBD2 matches 13 bases. There are 15 residues in the CDR3. The V and J ends lost 8 bases and 6 bases, in that order; junction bases with no gene match: 10. Per the germline V gene, CDR1 is MDHEN and CDR2 is SYDVKM. In DNA, the CDR3 is TGTGCCAGCGTTTCAGGACTAGCGGGAGTAGGCGAGCAGTACTTC. This translates into CASVSGLAGVGEQYF.

The V gene is TRBV9, the J gene TRBJ2-2, with TRBD2 matching over 9 bases. The V gene end was trimmed by 0 bases and the J gene end by 3 bases; junction bases not matched to a gene: 0. This CDR3 has 15 residues. Germline V gene sequence: CDR1 SGDLS, CDR2 YYNGEE. CDR3: CASSVVAGDTGELFF. CDR3 in DNA: TGTGCCAGCAGCGTAGTAGCGGGGGACACCGGGGAGCTGTTTTTT.

This chain uses TRBV3-1 (or the pseudogene TRBV3-2) with TRBJ2-7, with D perhaps matching TRBD1 (6 bases). This CDR3 is 12 amino acids long. Germline assignment: CDR1 LGHDT and CDR2 YNNKEL (reference sequence). Deletions cut 9 bases from V and 2 bases from J, with 11 bases between. The CDR3 nucleotides are TGTGCCAGGGGGGCCGGCCCCTACGAGCAGTACTTC. As protein: CARGAGPYEQYF.

This sequence joins TRBV6-1 and TRBJ1-5; D remains ambiguous. Trimming left V 3 bases short and J 1 base short, with 13 bases between. The CDR3 is made up of 16 amino acids. Germline V gives CDR1 MNHNS, CDR2 SASEGT. The CDR3 loop is CASSEEGGLSNQPQHF. The CDR3 DNA reads as TGTGCCAGCAGTGAGGAGGGAGGGCTAAGCAATCAGCCCCAGCATTTT.

The gene calls are TRBV5-1 and TRBJ1-2, with D maybe TRBD1 (6 bases). This CDR3 has 18 residues. Germline V gene data show CDR1 as SGHRS and CDR2 as YFSETQ. The ends were cut back, 0 bases at V and 7 bases at J, with 25 bases in the middle. The CDR3 nucleotides read TGCGCCAGCAGCTTGGCCATCCGCTCGGACAGTGGGTTCTCTGGCTACACCTTC. Translated, it gives CASSLAIRSDSGFSGYTF.

The chain carries TRBV11-3 and TRBJ1-6; a weak D match, TRBD1 (5 bases). CDR3 length: 18 residues. In germline, CDR1 is SGHNT, CDR2 YENEEA. Trimming stripped 3 bases from V and 0 bases from J, with 15 bases between. The CDR3 DNA sequence: TGTGCCAGCAGCTTGTGGGGCCTGAAAAGCTCCTATAATTCACCCCTCCACTTT. The encoded protein is CASSLWGLKSSYNSPLHF.

The chain recombines TRBV6-6 with TRBJ1-1; 7 nucleotides agree with TRBD1. Germline V gene lookup returns CDR1 MNHNY and CDR2 SVGAGI (reference sequence). The CDR3 sequence is 13 residues long. The junction had 10 bases not matched to a gene; V was cut back by 8 bases and J by 7 bases. The CDR3 nucleotides read TGTGCCAGCTCCGGGACAGACGGGGGTGAAGCTTTCTTT. Protein sequence: CASSGTDGGEAFF.